This T cell receptor (beta chain) derives from a study of shared clonotypes between healthy human individuals. Study-wide context: Per donor, three plates held CD4 naive cells, three held CD4 memory, two held CD8 naive and one held CD8 memory.

In the original workflow: In the immunoSEQ data, sequences were junction-only and lacked quality scores, so filtering differed. This table comes from immunoSEQ multiplex PCR, and its TCRdb copy is limited to in-frame clones, with some not included. The V and J calls and clone size come from that table; D and trimming were worked out from the DNA. The sample gives some 2 million clones, approximately 95% of which show up once; 0.9% to 1.5% is in the top ten. Naive-designated CD8 cells lacked CD45RO, were positively enriched for CCR7, and omitted terminally differentiated effector memory CD45RA+ cells. Nashville, Tennessee was home to all donors, who were Caucasian adults. The receptor's source is a man aged 18 to 30 in good health. The sequenced sample consisted of naive CD8+ T cells sorted from blood.

CDR3 DNA: TGTGCCAGCAGCTTGGTAGGGGGGTCTGAAGCTTTCTTT. This encodes CASSLVGGSEAFF. V is TRBV5-6 and J is TRBJ1-1; perhaps TRBD1 as D (6 bases). The CDR3 length is 13 residues. From germline, CDR1 is SGHDT and CDR2 YYEEEE. The germline V and J ends were trimmed by 0 bases and 6 bases, with 9 bases remaining between them.